This T cell receptor beta chain came from a study of blood T cell repertoires in COVID-19. Study in general: From the United States, Italy and Spain came samples of acute and convalescent COVID-19. Nucleic acid was either cDNA or gDNA, and it came from T cells, B-cell-depleted T cells, or PBMCs.

Per the original data handling: Amplifying reference gene primers gave estimates of nucleated cell counts. Sequencing used immunoSEQ multiplex PCR; TCRdb keeps in-frame clones, though not all of them. D and trimming were read from the DNA, whereas the V and J calls and clone size are those reported in that table. The data contain 60,000 to 85,000 clones, 65% to 90% of them singletons. This clone was seen more than once but under ten times. After removal of 0 bases from V and 5 bases from J, the junction contained 11 bases not matched to a gene. The CDR3 consists of 16 residues. Germline CDR1 and CDR2: SGHKS and YYEKEE (reference sequence).

The TCR sequence derives from a human donor in a cohort sampled during active COVID-19. The chain links TRBV5-5 to TRBJ2-7, with 7 bases aligning to TRBD2. Sequencing used peripheral blood. CDR3 protein: CASSLGGAGYYHEQYF. The CDR3 nucleotides read TGTGCCAGCAGCTTGGGGGGAGCGGGGTACTATCACGAGCAGTACTTC.